The 18 T cell receptor beta chains listed next were all sequenced from one sample in a study of OX40 agonist ivuxolimab in advanced cancers. Library creation used the immunoSEQ multiplex PCR assay. In its TCRdb copy, this immuneACCESS table keeps in-frame sequences only and misses some clones. Where compared with another copy, unresolved V genes explain less than half of these, and the others have no known cause. In all, the sample holds over 30,000 clones, and under 85% of those were seen once. The ten most abundant clones make up just over 14% of the sample. The sample here was CD4+ or CD8+ T cells sorted from blood, taken in a trial of the OX40 agonist ivuxolimab. These receptors were taken from an adult with an advanced solid tumor such as melanoma, head and neck, liver or kidney cancer.

This chain connects TRBV27 to TRBJ2-3; 7 nucleotides align to TRBD2. J lost 8 bases, V lost 5 bases, and 10 bases had no gene match. Germline loops: CDR1 MNHEY, CDR2 SMNVEV (reference sequence). CDR3 length: 14 amino acids. As DNA, the CDR3 is TGTGCCAGCAGTCCCCCGCGGGGGAGGGGTACGCAGTATTTT. Translated: CASSPPRGRGTQYF.

The V call is TRBV30, the J call TRBJ1-6, with 8 bases that match TRBD1. Germline-derived CDR1 and CDR2 are GTSNPN and SVGIG (reference sequence). Germline trimming cut 2 bases from V and 4 bases from J; bases unmatched to any gene: 1. This CDR3 spans 14 amino acids. CDR3 bases: TGTGCCTGGAGTAGGGACAGGTATAATTCACCCCTCCACTTT. Amino acid sequence: CAWSRDRYNSPLHF.

The gene calls are TRBV6-1 and TRBJ1-2; 11 bases fit TRBD1. J lost 7 bases, V lost 5 bases, and 9 bases had no gene match. Per germline, CDR1 MNHNS and CDR2 SASEGT. The CDR3 consists of 15 residues. The CDR3 nucleotides are TGTGCCAGCAGTCGGGACAGGGGGTCCTGGAGTGGCTACACCTTC. Translation: CASSRDRGSWSGYTF.

J is TRBJ1-5 and V is TRBV5-6; TRBD1 aligns across 9 bases. Germline V lookup: CDR1 SGHDT, CDR2 YYEEEE. J was trimmed by 5 bases and V by 6 bases; bases with no gene match: 12. The CDR3 totals 16 residues. CDR3 in amino acids: CASTWKGDREDQPQHF. Written as DNA, the CDR3 is TGTGCCAGCACTTGGAAGGGGGACAGGGAGGATCAGCCCCAGCATTTT.

This chain links TRBV7-3 with TRBJ2-1; D possibly matches TRBD1 or TRBD2 (6 bases each). Germline CDR1 and CDR2: SGHTA and FQGTGA. V lost 4 bases and J lost 0, with 13 bases in between. The CDR3 runs to 16 residues. The CDR3 here is CASSSQGLSSYNEQFF. DNA for the CDR3: TGTGCCAGCAGCTCACAGGGACTCAGCTCCTACAATGAGCAGTTCTTC.

The J gene is TRBJ2-1, the V gene TRBV5-8, with 7 bases lining up with TRBD2. Trimming removed 8 bases from V and 3 bases from J; junction bases left unmatched: 2. The CDR3 consists of 12 residues. Per the germline V gene, CDR1 is SGHTS and CDR2 is YDEGEE. The CDR3 here is CARGRDYNEQFF. The CDR3 DNA follows: TGTGCCAGGGGGAGGGACTACAATGAGCAGTTCTTC.

V and J are TRBV28 and TRBJ1-2; TRBD1 aligns across 11 bases. CDR3 length: 16 amino acids. Germline V gene data show CDR1 as MDHEN and CDR2 as SYDVKM. Trimming cost V 3 bases and J 5 bases; bases outside gene matches: 8. The CDR3 here is CASSFYRTGGGYGYTF. The CDR3, as DNA: TGTGCCAGCAGTTTCTACCGGACAGGGGGCGGGTATGGCTACACCTTC.

This chain's CDR3 is CASSMQGASGGDEQFF. The CDR3 nucleotides read TGTGCCAGCAGTATGCAGGGGGCTAGCGGGGGTGATGAGCAGTTCTTC. The chain joins TRBV6-4 to TRBJ2-1; the match to TRBD2 covers 10 bases. CDR1 MRHNA and CDR2 SNTAGT come from the germline V gene. V lost 5 bases, J lost 8 bases, and 12 bases stayed unmatched. This CDR3 contains 16 residues.

This chain joins TRBV5-1 and TRBJ2-5, with D uncertain. Germline CDR1 SGHRS, CDR2 YFSETQ. The CDR3 loop spans 11 amino acids. V was trimmed by 3 bases and J by 5 bases, leaving 5 bases between them. This chain's CDR3 is CASSSRETQYF. CDR3 DNA: TGCGCCAGCAGCTCCCGGGAGACCCAGTACTTC.

The chain employs TRBV19 and TRBJ1-2, with a tentative D call TRBD1 (5 bases). CDR3 size: 15 residues. V lost 3 bases, J lost 5 bases, and 16 bases lay in between. Germline loops: CDR1 LNHDA, CDR2 SQIVND (reference sequence). CDR3 in DNA: TGTGCCAGTAGTATTAGGACACGCGGAGGGTATGGCTACACCTTC. Translated: CASSIRTRGGYGYTF.

This clone was observed a single time. The gene calls are TRBV19 and TRBJ1-2; no definite D call. The V gene lost 7 bases and the J gene lost 0 bases, with 12 bases spanning the gap. Germline V lookup: CDR1 LNHDA, CDR2 SQIVND (reference sequence). CDR3 length: 14 residues. The CDR3 DNA is TGTGCCAGTAAATGGGCAGCCTCTAACTATGGCTACACCTTC. Encoded protein: CASKWAASNYGYTF.

This chain joins TRBV9 and TRBJ2-6; D possibly corresponds to TRBD1 (7 bases). V shed 0 bases and J shed 0 bases, with 16 bases lying between them. In germline, CDR1 is SGDLS, CDR2 YYNGEE. The CDR3 runs to 19 residues. The CDR3 is CASSVAGGRGNSGANVLTF. CDR3 coding DNA: TGTGCCAGCAGCGTAGCAGGGGGGCGGGGTAACTCTGGGGCCAACGTCCTGACTTTC.

V usage is TRBV4-1 and J usage is TRBJ2-1; TRBD2 matches 11 bases. Germline CDR1 is MGHRA and CDR2 is YSYEKL. J gave up 7 bases and V 1 base, and 6 bases lay outside the gene matches. The CDR3 covers 16 residues. In DNA form, the CDR3 reads TGCGCCAGCAGCCAAGTTCTAGCGGGAGGAAAGAATGAGCAGTTCTTC. It encodes CASSQVLAGGKNEQFF.

This sequence joins TRBV9 and TRBJ2-5, with TRBD2 identical over 9 bases. Germline V gene data show CDR1 as SGDLS and CDR2 as YYNGEE. The CDR3 runs 16 residues. The J segment lost 7 bases and the V segment lost 2 bases, leaving 12 bases of the junction unmatched. As DNA, the CDR3 is TGTGCCAGCAGCGTGGACGTAGCGGGGGTCTATCGGACCCAGTACTTC. This translates into CASSVDVAGVYRTQYF.

The chain has TRBV28 and TRBJ1-4; TRBD1 matches at 9 bases. This CDR3 has 14 amino acids. Trimming cost V 4 bases and J 7 bases; bases outside gene matches: 4. Germline V gene lookup returns CDR1 MDHEN and CDR2 SYDVKM. CDR3: CASSSQGAGEKLFF. In DNA, the CDR3 is TGTGCCAGCAGTTCACAGGGGGCGGGTGAAAAACTGTTTTTT. Complete variable domain (other parts from reference TRBV28 and TRBJ1-4): DVKVTQSSRYLVKRTGEKVFLECVQDMDHENMFWYRQDPGLGLRLIYFSYDVKMKEKGDIPEGYSVSREKKERFSLILESASTNQTSMYLCASSSQGAGEKLFFGSGTQLSVL.

The CDR3 loop is CASSSYRGYNEQFF. CDR3 sequence (DNA): TGTGCCAGCAGTTCTTATAGGGGGTACAATGAGCAGTTCTTC. The rearrangement joins TRBV28 to TRBJ2-1; a weak D match, TRBD1 (6 bases). Looked up from germline, CDR1 is MDHEN and CDR2 is SYDVKM. V was cut by 4 bases and J by 4 bases, with 11 bases left in between. The CDR3 runs 14 residues.

The rearrangement joins TRBV28 to TRBJ2-1; possible D gene TRBD2, 5 bases. V was cut by 4 bases and J by 7 bases, with 17 bases left in between. The CDR3 is made up of 15 amino acids. From germline, CDR1 is MDHEN and CDR2 SYDVKM. The CDR3 nucleotides read TGTGCCAGCAGTTCCGGCGGGCCAAGGGTTAATGAGCAGTTCTTC. Residues: CASSSGGPRVNEQFF.

This chain uses TRBV4-1 with TRBJ1-2; D is possibly TRBD1 (5 bases). The germline V gene has CDR1 MGHRA and CDR2 YSYEKL. V shed 9 bases and J shed 4 bases, with 18 bases lying between them. This CDR3 has 14 amino acids. In DNA form, the CDR3 reads TGCGCCAGTCGTGGGCCTCGGGGGAGCTATGGCTACACCTTC. Its protein is CASRGPRGSYGYTF.